These 23 T cell receptor beta chains were all obtained from the same sample, sequenced in a study of shared clonotypes between healthy human individuals. Repertoires were generated with immunoSEQ multiplex PCR, while TCRdb's copy carries only in-frame clones and drops some. The sample has about 2.4 million clones; 93% are singletons. The sample consisted of naive CD4+ T cells from PBMCs. Subset of the sample: CD45RA+ positively selected. These receptor sequences come from a man younger than 35 in good health. Some clones in this sample may be carry-over from other donors' samples.

V is TRBV28 and J is TRBJ1-1, with D hard to call. This CDR3 comprises 14 residues. Trimming left V 5 bases short and J 8 bases short, with 18 bases between. CDR1 is MDHEN, CDR2 SYDVKM, per germline. CDR3 nucleotides: TGTGCCAGCAGTCTTACCGGGGTGGGTGGCGAAGCTTTCTTT. This translates into CASSLTGVGGEAFF. Full variable domain (outside the CDR3, taken from reference TRBV28 and TRBJ1-1): DVKVTQSSRYLVKRTGEKVFLECVQDMDHENMFWYRQDPGLGLRLIYFSYDVKMKEKGDIPEGYSVSREKKERFSLILESASTNQTSMYLCASSLTGVGGEAFFGQGTRLTVV.

As concerns this clone: Other DNA sequences in the sample encode the same CDR3. The V gene is TRBV18, the J gene TRBJ1-1, with a tentative D call TRBD1 (5 bases). Germline-derived CDR1 and CDR2 are KGHSH and LQKENI. The CDR3 is 13 amino acids. Deletions cut 3 bases from V and 4 bases from J, with 9 bases between. The CDR3 reads CASSPQGGTEAFF. CDR3 coding DNA: TGTGCCAGCTCACCCCAGGGAGGCACTGAAGCTTTCTTT.

V is TRBV30 and J is TRBJ1-4, with 9 bases fitting TRBD1. Germline loops: CDR1 GTSNPN, CDR2 SVGIG (reference sequence). The CDR3 contains 14 residues. The V gene end was trimmed by 5 bases and the J gene end by 4 bases; junction bases not matched to a gene: 5. CDR3 amino acids: CAWALTGGNEKLFF. For the CDR3, the DNA is TGTGCCTGGGCCTTGACAGGGGGTAATGAAAAACTGTTTTTT. The full variable domain, its missing parts supplied by reference TRBV30 and TRBJ1-4, is SQTIHQWPATLVQPVGSPLSLECTVEGTSNPNLYWYRQAAGRGLQLLFYSVGIGQISSEVPQNLSASRPQDRQFILSSKKLLLSDSGFYLCAWALTGGNEKLFFGSGTQLSVL.

In its sample, this clone was seen once. This sequence joins TRBV28 and TRBJ2-7, with TRBD1 matching over 10 bases. The CDR3 is 15 residues long. The V segment lost 8 bases and the J segment 4 bases; nucleotides outside the gene matches: 11. The germline CDR1 and CDR2 sequences are MDHEN and SYDVKM. CDR3 protein: CASGNRDRGTYEQYF. DNA for the CDR3: TGTGCCAGCGGAAACCGGGACAGGGGAACTTACGAGCAGTACTTC.

The chain employs TRBV2 and TRBJ2-7, with TRBD1 identical over 11 bases. The CDR3 totals 13 residues. Germline CDR1 and CDR2: SNHLY and FYNNEI. Trimming cost V 7 bases and J 6 bases; bases outside gene matches: 5. The CDR3 spells CASIRDRGAEQYF. CDR3 nucleotides: TGTGCCAGCATAAGGGACAGGGGGGCCGAGCAGTACTTC.

This chain links TRBV6-5 with TRBJ1-2; D not resolved. Per germline, CDR1 MNHEY and CDR2 SVGAGI. There are 15 residues in the CDR3. V shed 7 bases and J shed 0 bases, with 15 bases lying between them. The CDR3 DNA reads TGTGCCAGCACAGATTATCCGGAGGCTAACTATGGCTACACCTTC. Its protein is CASTDYPEANYGYTF.

V gene TRBV9 combines with J gene TRBJ1-1; 7 bases match TRBD1. Germline V lookup: CDR1 SGDLS, CDR2 YYNGEE. The V segment lost 3 bases and the J segment 10 bases; nucleotides outside the gene matches: 12. There are 14 residues in the CDR3. The CDR3 nucleotides are TGTGCCAGCAGCGACGTGGGGACGACAGGGCTAGCTTTCTTT. Its translation is CASSDVGTTGLAFF.

To note about this clone: The same CDR3 is also encoded by other DNA sequences in this sample. The gene calls are TRBV25-1 and TRBJ1-2; the D gene is possibly TRBD1 (6 bases). The CDR3 spans 14 residues. Trimming took 4 bases from V and 6 from J, leaving 15 bases between them. From germline, CDR1 is MGHDK and CDR2 SYGVNS. The CDR3, as DNA: TGTGCCAGCAGTGCCCCGACGGGGGCGAATGGCTACACCTTC. Its translation: CASSAPTGANGYTF.

The chain carries TRBV11-2 and TRBJ2-2, with a tentative D call TRBD1 (5 bases). CDR1 is SGHAT and CDR2 is FQNNGV in the germline V gene. The CDR3 runs to 16 residues. V lost 5 bases and J 1 base, leaving 14 bases between the germline ends. The CDR3 is CASSGRQRLNTGELFF. In DNA, the CDR3 is TGTGCCAGCAGCGGACGACAGAGACTGAACACCGGGGAGCTGTTTTTT.

V is TRBV4-2 and J is TRBJ1-2; D may be TRBD1 (6 bases). CDR1 and CDR2 (germline): LGHNA, YNFKEQ. The CDR3 is 16 residues long. V was clipped by 4 bases and J by 5 bases, with 20 bases between them. The CDR3 reads CASSLKAGATVYGYTF. The CDR3 DNA reads as TGTGCCAGCAGCCTAAAGGCAGGGGCGACCGTGTATGGCTACACCTTC.

The chain couples TRBV7-1 to TRBJ2-6, with a weak D call TRBD1 (5 bases). TRBV7-1 is an ORF, with its function uncertain. This CDR3 contains 15 residues. The germline V and J ends were trimmed by 5 bases and 5 bases, with 13 bases remaining between them. Here the CDR3 reads CASSRGQSRANVLTF. The CDR3 bases are TGTGCCAGCAGCCGAGGACAAAGTCGGGCCAACGTCCTGACTTTC.

Regarding this clone: Other DNA sequences from this sample encode an identical CDR3 as well. The V gene is TRBV28, the J gene TRBJ2-7, with D possibly TRBD1 on 6 matching bases. Trimming stripped 6 bases from V and 5 bases from J, with 11 bases between. Per the germline V gene, CDR1 is MDHEN and CDR2 is SYDVKM. The CDR3 runs 12 residues. CDR3 protein: CASSPRGHEQYF. CDR3 in DNA: TGTGCCAGCAGCCCCAGGGGCCACGAGCAGTACTTC.

The CDR3 nucleotides read TGTGCCAGCAGTAACGAGGTTAACTATGGCTACACCTTC. Protein sequence: CASSNEVNYGYTF. The chain combines TRBV2 with TRBJ1-2; D unresolved. This CDR3 contains 13 residues. V was shortened by 5 bases and J by 1 base, with 8 bases between the two germline ends. Germline-derived CDR1 and CDR2 are SNHLY and FYNNEI. Together with reference TRBV2 and TRBJ1-2, the CDR3 gives the full variable domain: EPEVTQTPSHQVTQMGQEVILRCVPISNHLYFYWYRQILGQKVEFLVSFYNNEISEKSEIFDDQFSVERPDGSNFTLKIRSTKLEDSAMYFCASSNEVNYGYTFGSGTRLTVV.

Note on this clone: Other DNA sequences in the sample encode the same CDR3. The gene calls are TRBV9 and TRBJ2-5; D is perhaps TRBD2 (6 bases). V gave up 0 bases and J gave up 5 bases, with 11 bases separating them. Germline values: CDR1 SGDLS, CDR2 YYNGEE. This CDR3 is 14 amino acids long. The CDR3 DNA sequence: TGTGCCAGCAGCGTAGTGGGGGGTCGGGAGACCCAGTACTTC. Protein product: CASSVVGGRETQYF. The full variable domain, in which reference TRBV9 and TRBJ2-5 provide the parts outside the CDR3, is DSGVTQTPKHLITATGQRVTLRCSPRSGDLSVYWYQQSLDQGLQFLIQYYNGEERAKGNILERFSAQQFPDLHSELNLSSLELGDSALYFCASSVVGGRETQYFGPGTRLLVL.

This chain connects TRBV6-4 to TRBJ2-3; 9 bases line up with TRBD2. V lost 6 bases, J lost 0 bases, and 13 bases stayed unmatched. The germline CDR1 and CDR2 sequences are MRHNA and SNTAGT. The CDR3 sequence is 18 residues long. Written as DNA, the CDR3 is TGTGCCAGCAGGTGGATGCTAGCGGGATCCCTAAGCACAGATACGCAGTATTTT. Translating gives CASRWMLAGSLSTDTQYF.

V and J are TRBV30 and TRBJ2-7; possible D gene TRBD1, 5 bases. Germline CDR1 and CDR2: GTSNPN and SVGIG (reference sequence). The CDR3 length is 12 residues. V was trimmed by 4 bases and J by 7 bases, leaving 14 bases between them. CDR3 sequence (DNA): TGTGCCTGGAATGGGTTTAGGGGTGAGCAGTACTTC. Its protein is CAWNGFRGEQYF.

This clone has a handful of counts. J is TRBJ1-5 and V is TRBV6-5; D call uncertain. The CDR3 extends over 15 amino acids. Germline V gene sequence: CDR1 MNHEY, CDR2 SVGAGI. Trimming cost V 6 bases and J 0 bases, with 12 bases left between them. DNA of the CDR3: TGTGCCAGCAGGGCTGGGCCTTTTAGCAATCAGCCCCAGCATTTT. This encodes CASRAGPFSNQPQHF.

Comments on this clone: The same CDR3 is also encoded by other DNA sequences in this sample. The V call is TRBV29-1, the J call TRBJ1-1; 7 positions agree with TRBD1. V lost 4 bases, J lost 3 bases, and 5 bases stayed unmatched. CDR3 length equals 13 residues. Germline CDR1 is SQVTM and CDR2 is ANQGSEA. CDR3 nucleotides: TGCAGCGTTGGTCAGGGGGGTGACACTGAAGCTTTCTTT. Its protein is CSVGQGGDTEAFF.

As concerns this clone: Other nucleotide sequences from this sample produce the same CDR3. This chain links TRBV5-1 with TRBJ1-5, with 10 bases matching TRBD1. The CDR3 consists of 17 residues. Germline CDR1 SGHRS, CDR2 YFSETQ. V was clipped by 5 bases and J by 0 bases; unmatched bases: 8. CDR3 residues: CASSPGTGVYSNQPQHF. Written as DNA, the CDR3 is TGCGCCAGCAGTCCCGGGACAGGGGTTTATAGCAATCAGCCCCAGCATTTT.

This chain joins TRBV5-1 and TRBJ2-7; 7 nucleotides match TRBD1. CDR1 SGHRS and CDR2 YFSETQ come from the germline V gene. The CDR3 has 15 residues. The V segment lost 4 bases and the J segment 2 bases; nucleotides outside the gene matches: 9. CDR3 nucleotide sequence: TGCGCCAGCAGCCCTAGACAGGGAATAACCTACGAGCAGTACTTC. Translation gives CASSPRQGITYEQYF.

V and J are TRBV6-6 and TRBJ2-7; D is tentatively TRBD1 or TRBD2 (7 bases each). The CDR3 consists of 14 residues. The germline V gene encodes CDR1 MNHNY and CDR2 SVGAGI (reference sequence). With 6 bases removed from V and 7 bases from J, the gap between germline ends came to 19 bases. The CDR3 DNA follows: TGTGCCAGCAGAGGAGAGACAGGGACTAAGGAGCAGTACTTC. It yields the protein CASRGETGTKEQYF.

This chain links TRBV10-3 with TRBJ2-1; tentatively, D is TRBD1 (5 bases). There are 18 residues in the CDR3. Trimming removed 4 bases at V and 4 bases at J, with 23 bases between. CDR1 is ENHRY, CDR2 SYGVKD, per germline. Here the CDR3 DNA reads TGTGCCATCAGTGGTGGGGCTGACCTCCCTACTCGATACAATGAGCAGTTCTTC. Translation gives CAISGGADLPTRYNEQFF.

The CDR3 region is CASSKVADTQYF. The DNA for the CDR3 is TGTGCCAGCAGTAAGGTGGCCGATACGCAGTATTTT. The chain uses TRBV6-1 and TRBJ2-3; D is undetermined. The germline V and J ends were trimmed by 5 bases and 6 bases, with 9 bases remaining between them. Germline assignment: CDR1 MNHNS and CDR2 SASEGT. The CDR3 contains 12 residues.